A single sample is the source of the 3 T cell receptor beta chains below, sequenced in a study of blood T cell repertoires in COVID-19. Clones were read by immunoSEQ multiplex PCR, and TCRdb kept only the in-frame ones, dropping some. Of roughly 52,000 clones listed, around 80% are singletons. Material: peripheral blood. Receptor source: a human donor in a cohort sampled during active COVID-19.

The J gene is TRBJ1-4, the V gene TRBV19, with no clear D. CDR1 is LNHDA and CDR2 is SQIVND in the germline V gene (reference sequence). V lost 3 bases and J 2 bases, leaving 7 bases between the germline ends. The CDR3 is made up of 14 amino acids. CDR3 sequence (DNA): TGTGCCAGTAGTATCGAAGCGACTAATGAAAAACTGTTTTTT. Protein sequence: CASSIEATNEKLFF.

The chain joins TRBV24-1 to TRBJ1-6; tentatively, D is TRBD1 (5 bases). Germline values: CDR1 KGHDR, CDR2 SFDVKD. V lost 2 bases, J lost 7 bases, and 8 bases lay in between. The CDR3 extends over 14 amino acids. CDR3 in amino acids: CATSDSGYNSPLHF. In nucleotides, the CDR3 is TGTGCCACCAGTGATTCAGGGTACAATTCACCCCTCCACTTT.

In its sample, this clone was seen once. The chain has TRBV18 and TRBJ1-2; 7 positions match TRBD1. CDR3 length: 13 amino acids. J gave up 4 bases and V 3 bases, and 2 bases lay outside the gene matches. Germline assignment: CDR1 KGHSH and CDR2 LQKENI. CDR3 nucleotides: TGTGCCAGCTCACCCGACAGGGTCTATGGCTACACCTTC. Translation: CASSPDRVYGYTF.